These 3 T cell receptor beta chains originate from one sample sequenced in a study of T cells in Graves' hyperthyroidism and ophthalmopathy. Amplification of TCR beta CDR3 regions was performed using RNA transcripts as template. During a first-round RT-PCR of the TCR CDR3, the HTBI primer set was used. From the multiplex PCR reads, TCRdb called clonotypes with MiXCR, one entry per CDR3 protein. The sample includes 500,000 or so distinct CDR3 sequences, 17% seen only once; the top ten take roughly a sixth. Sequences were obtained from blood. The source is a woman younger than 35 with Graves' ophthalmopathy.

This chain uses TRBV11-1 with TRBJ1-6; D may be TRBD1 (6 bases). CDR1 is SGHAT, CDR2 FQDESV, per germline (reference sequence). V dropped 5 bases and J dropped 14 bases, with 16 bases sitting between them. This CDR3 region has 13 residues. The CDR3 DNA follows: TGTGCCAGCAGCCCGAAGACAGGTTTAACCCTCCACTTT. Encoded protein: CASSPKTGLTLHF.

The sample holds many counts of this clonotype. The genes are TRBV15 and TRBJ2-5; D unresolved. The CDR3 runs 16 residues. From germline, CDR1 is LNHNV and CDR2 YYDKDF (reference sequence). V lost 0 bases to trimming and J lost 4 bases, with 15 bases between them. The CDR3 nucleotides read TGTGCCACCAGCAGAGAGTATAAAAGGGCGAGAGAGACCCAGTACTTC. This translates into CATSREYKRARETQYF.

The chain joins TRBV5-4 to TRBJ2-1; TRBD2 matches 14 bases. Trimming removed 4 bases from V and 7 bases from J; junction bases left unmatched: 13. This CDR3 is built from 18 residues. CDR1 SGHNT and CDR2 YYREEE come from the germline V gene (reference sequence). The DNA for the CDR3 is TGTGCCAGCAGCGCCCGACTAGCGGGAGGGCACCGCCCGAATGAGCAGTTCTTC. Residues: CASSARLAGGHRPNEQFF.